This paragraph reports one TCR beta chain. Its antigen is still unknown. Here immunoSEQ multiplex PCR was the method, and the copy in TCRdb shows in-frame clones only, minus some. The sample yields approximately 98,000 clones, about 71% seen once. With CCR7-negative CD45RA+ TemRA cells, CD45RO+ cells were combined in CD8 memory. V lost 3 bases to trimming and J lost 6 bases; unmatched junction nucleotides: 8. Germline V CDR1 and CDR2: GTSNPN, SVGIG (reference sequence). The CDR3 is 14 amino acids. The data stem from a study of shared clonotypes between healthy human individuals. Whole-study results and caveats: Estimated richness was generally greater in naive than memory subsets. Large sequencing depth failed to make sorted-subset sequencing complete, rarefaction showed.

The rearrangement joins TRBV30 to TRBJ1-5, with TRBD1 matching 7 bases. The specimen sequenced was memory CD8+ T cells sorted from blood. Sample subset: CD45RO+ cells pooled with CCR7-negative TemRA cells. The TCR was taken from a woman under 40 in good health. CDR3 sequence reads: CAWSHDREAQPQHF. CDR3 sequence (DNA): TGTGCCTGGAGCCACGACAGGGAGGCTCAGCCCCAGCATTTT.